Following are 17 T cell receptor beta chains from one sample sequenced in a study of T cells after posttransplantation cyclophosphamide. Using immunoSEQ multiplex PCR, the repertoire was profiled, and TCRdb retains in-frame clones only, with some absent. This sample has several hundred clones; about 85% occur once, and the top ten carry just over 9%. The sequenced sample consisted of gut tissue. These receptors were collected from a man aged 50 or older.

In nucleotides, the CDR3 is TGTGCCAGCTCACCAAGGGCCTTAGCGGGAGGTGTTGAGCAGTTCTTC. Amino acid sequence: CASSPRALAGGVEQFF. J is TRBJ2-1 and V is TRBV18; 10 positions agree with TRBD2. Germline CDR1 and CDR2: KGHSH and LQKENI. CDR3 length: 16 residues. V lost 2 bases, J lost 9 bases, and 10 bases stayed unmatched.

This clone was detected a few times. The rearrangement joins TRBV4-2 to TRBJ1-2; 11 bases fit TRBD1. The junction had 2 bases not matched to a gene; V was cut back by 0 bases and J by 5 bases. The CDR3 is 15 amino acids. The germline V gene has CDR1 LGHNA and CDR2 YNFKEQ. The CDR3 coding sequence is TGTGCCAGCAGCCAAGAGGGACAGGGGGAATATGGCTACACCTTC. It codes for CASSQEGQGEYGYTF.

This rearrangement joins TRBV7-6 to TRBJ1-2; 7 positions match TRBD1. This CDR3 is built from 13 residues. Trimming at V came to 3 bases and at J to 3 bases, leaving 1 base not matched to a gene. CDR1 SGHVS and CDR2 FNYEAQ come from the germline V gene. CDR3 coding DNA: TGTGCCAGCAGCTTCGGGACAGACTATGGCTACACCTTC. This gives the protein CASSFGTDYGYTF.

This chain uses TRBV13 with TRBJ2-1, with 10 positions matching TRBD2. The CDR3 covers 19 residues. From germline, CDR1 is PRHDT and CDR2 FYEKMQ (reference sequence). V gave up 4 bases and J gave up 0 bases; unmatched junction bases: 12. CDR3 sequence (DNA): TGTGCCAGCAGCTCGTTAGCCAGGACTAGCGGAGGCTCCTACAATGAGCAGTTCTTC. Translated, it gives CASSSLARTSGGSYNEQFF.

CDR3 coding DNA: TGTGCCAGCACTAGGACAGGGGGTTACGAGCAGTACTTC. Translation: CASTRTGGYEQYF. The V gene is TRBV6-5, the J gene TRBJ2-7; TRBD1 agrees at 10 bases. The CDR3 covers 13 residues. The germline V gene encodes CDR1 MNHEY and CDR2 SVGAGI. V shed 7 bases, J shed 4 bases, and the junction held 4 bases outside the gene matches.

The chain is built from TRBV7-8 and TRBJ1-2; D is perhaps TRBD1 (5 bases). The CDR3 extends over 13 amino acids. In germline, CDR1 is SGHVS, CDR2 FQNEAQ. V dropped 1 base and J dropped 7 bases, with 10 bases sitting between them. The CDR3 loop reads CASSLVGARGYTF. CDR3 bases: TGTGCCAGCAGCTTAGTAGGGGCGCGTGGCTACACCTTC.

The table lists this clone with a count of one. The chain employs TRBV28 and TRBJ1-2; D is unresolved. Germline loops: CDR1 MDHEN, CDR2 SYDVKM. The V end was cut by 5 bases, the J end by 4 bases, with 8 bases between. The CDR3 totals 12 residues. In DNA, the CDR3 is TGTGCCAGCAGTCTCCGACTCTATGGCTACACCTTC. It translates to CASSLRLYGYTF.

V is TRBV11-3 and J is TRBJ2-5; weak D call: TRBD1 (5 bases). The CDR3 has 14 residues. Germline V gene data show CDR1 as SGHNT and CDR2 as YENEEA. V was shortened by 3 bases and J by 4 bases, with 12 bases between the two germline ends. The CDR3 bases are TGTGCCAGCAGCTTTGGGGCGAGAGCAGAGACCCAGTACTTC. It translates to CASSFGARAETQYF.

The chain recombines TRBV27 with TRBJ1-2, with D possibly matching TRBD1 (6 bases). Germline CDR1 MNHEY, CDR2 SMNVEV (reference sequence). V was trimmed by 10 bases and J by 5 bases, leaving 14 bases between them. The CDR3 spans 12 residues. CDR3: CATIGRGYGYTF. The DNA of the CDR3 is TGTGCCACCATCGGCAGGGGATATGGCTACACCTTC.

The rearrangement joins TRBV9 to TRBJ2-2; TRBD1 is a possible D gene (5 bases). Trimming shortened V by 4 bases and J by 5 bases, and 15 bases separated the two germline ends. The CDR3 spans 15 residues. The germline V gene has CDR1 SGDLS and CDR2 YYNGEE. CDR3 sequence reads: CASSRSGKGTGELFF. CDR3 DNA: TGTGCCAGCAGCCGATCAGGGAAGGGGACCGGGGAGCTGTTTTTT.

The chain has TRBV2 and TRBJ1-1; D remains unclear. Germline lookup yields CDR1 SNHLY and CDR2 FYNNEI. Trimming left V 3 bases short and J 0 bases short, with 11 bases between. The CDR3 covers 15 residues. CDR3 in DNA: TGTGCCAGCAGTGACAGTCAGTCCCTGAACACTGAAGCTTTCTTT. Translation gives CASSDSQSLNTEAFF.

The chain is built from TRBV9 and TRBJ2-2; D call uncertain. CDR1 is SGDLS and CDR2 is YYNGEE in the germline V gene. Trimming cost V 0 bases and J 5 bases, with 5 bases left between them. There are 13 residues in the CDR3. The CDR3 reads CASSVGRTGELFF. Here the CDR3 DNA reads TGTGCCAGCAGCGTAGGCAGGACCGGGGAGCTGTTTTTT. The full variable domain, rest sourced from reference TRBV9 and TRBJ2-2, is DSGVTQTPKHLITATGQRVTLRCSPRSGDLSVYWYQQSLDQGLQFLIQYYNGEERAKGNILERFSAQQFPDLHSELNLSSLELGDSALYFCASSVGRTGELFFGEGSRLTVL.

The rearrangement links TRBV5-8 to TRBJ2-7; tentatively, D is TRBD2 (5 bases). This CDR3 has 13 residues. Germline V lookup: CDR1 SGHTS, CDR2 YDEGEE. The V end lost 3 bases, the J end lost 6 bases, and 13 bases lay between the germline ends. In nucleotides, the CDR3 is TGTGCCAGCAGCTCAGCGCGGAGGATCGAGCAGTACTTC. It encodes CASSSARRIEQYF.

The rearrangement uses TRBV13 and TRBJ2-1, with D perhaps matching TRBD2 (6 bases). The CDR3 spans 16 residues. Germline loops: CDR1 PRHDT, CDR2 FYEKMQ (reference sequence). V was shortened by 5 bases and J by 8 bases, with 22 bases between the two germline ends. The chain's CDR3 is CASSLTGGSWGYEQFF. The CDR3 coding sequence is TGTGCCAGCAGCCTTACCGGGGGATCTTGGGGCTATGAGCAGTTCTTC.

This clone was counted a few times. This chain connects TRBV5-1 to TRBJ2-1; D unresolved. From germline, CDR1 is SGHRS and CDR2 YFSETQ. This CDR3 contains 13 residues. Trimming took off 4 bases at V and 4 bases at J, with 9 bases between the two ends. The CDR3 DNA sequence: TGCGCCAGCAGCCTAGACCAGTACAATGAGCAGTTCTTC. Protein: CASSLDQYNEQFF.

The rearrangement joins TRBV19 to TRBJ2-7; D is possibly TRBD1 (5 bases). The CDR3 runs 15 residues. V gave up 0 bases and J gave up 3 bases, with 12 bases separating them. Germline-derived CDR1 and CDR2 are LNHDA and SQIVND (reference sequence). CDR3 region: CASSIDSQVSYEQYF. CDR3 bases: TGTGCCAGTAGTATAGATTCACAGGTTAGCTACGAGCAGTACTTC.

V is TRBV14 and J is TRBJ1-6; possible D gene TRBD1, 5 bases. In germline, CDR1 is SGHDN, CDR2 FVKESK. V lost 8 bases, J lost 0 bases, and 5 bases lay in between. The CDR3 is 13 residues long. The CDR3 spells CASQGSYNSPLHF. CDR3 sequence (DNA): TGTGCCAGCCAGGGCTCCTATAATTCACCCCTCCACTTT.